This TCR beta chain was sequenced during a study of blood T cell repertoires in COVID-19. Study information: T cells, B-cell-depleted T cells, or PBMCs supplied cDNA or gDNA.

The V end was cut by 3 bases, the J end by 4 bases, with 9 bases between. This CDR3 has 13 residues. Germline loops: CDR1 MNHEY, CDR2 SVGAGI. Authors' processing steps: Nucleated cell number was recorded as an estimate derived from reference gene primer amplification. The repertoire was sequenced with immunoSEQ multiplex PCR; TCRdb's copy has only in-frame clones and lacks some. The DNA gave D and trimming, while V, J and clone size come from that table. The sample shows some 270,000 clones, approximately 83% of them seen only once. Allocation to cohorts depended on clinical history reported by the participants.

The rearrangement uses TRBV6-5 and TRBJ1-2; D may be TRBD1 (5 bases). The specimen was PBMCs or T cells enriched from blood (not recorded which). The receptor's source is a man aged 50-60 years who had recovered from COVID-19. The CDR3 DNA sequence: TGTGCCAGCAGTTATCAGGGAAGCTATGGCTACACCTTC. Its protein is CASSYQGSYGYTF.